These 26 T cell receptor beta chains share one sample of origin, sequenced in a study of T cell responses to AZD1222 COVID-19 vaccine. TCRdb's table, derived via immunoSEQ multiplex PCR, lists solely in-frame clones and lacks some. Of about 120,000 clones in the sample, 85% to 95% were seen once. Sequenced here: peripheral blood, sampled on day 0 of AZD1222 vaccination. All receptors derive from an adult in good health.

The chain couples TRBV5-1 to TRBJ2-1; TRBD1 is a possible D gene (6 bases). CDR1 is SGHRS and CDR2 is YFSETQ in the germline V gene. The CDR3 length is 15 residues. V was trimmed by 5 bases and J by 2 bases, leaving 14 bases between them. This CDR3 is CASRPRQEPYNEQFF. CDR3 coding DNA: TGCGCCAGCAGACCCCGACAGGAACCCTACAATGAGCAGTTCTTC. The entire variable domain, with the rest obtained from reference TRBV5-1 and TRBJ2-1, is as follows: KAGVTQTPRYLIKTRGQQVTLSCSPISGHRSVSWYQQTPGQGLQFLFEYFSETQRNKGNFPGRFSGRQFSNSRSEMNVSTLELGDSALYLCASRPRQEPYNEQFFGPGTRLTVL.

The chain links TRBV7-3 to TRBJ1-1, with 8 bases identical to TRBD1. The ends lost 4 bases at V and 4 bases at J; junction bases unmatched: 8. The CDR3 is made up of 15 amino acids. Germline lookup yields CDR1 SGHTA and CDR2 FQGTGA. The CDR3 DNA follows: TGTGCCAGCAGCTCCTACAGGGGGGAGATCACTGAAGCTTTCTTT. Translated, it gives CASSSYRGEITEAFF.

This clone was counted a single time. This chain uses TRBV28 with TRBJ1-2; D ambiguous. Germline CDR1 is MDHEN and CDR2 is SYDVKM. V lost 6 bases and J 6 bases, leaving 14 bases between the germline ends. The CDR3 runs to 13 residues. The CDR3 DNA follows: TGTGCCAGCAGCCAAACTGGGTTAAATGGCTACACCTTC. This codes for CASSQTGLNGYTF.

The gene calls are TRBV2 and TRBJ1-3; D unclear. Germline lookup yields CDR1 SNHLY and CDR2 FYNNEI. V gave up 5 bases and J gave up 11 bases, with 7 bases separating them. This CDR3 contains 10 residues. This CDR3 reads CASSRSSIYF. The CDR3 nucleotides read TGTGCCAGCAGTCGTAGCTCCATATATTTT.

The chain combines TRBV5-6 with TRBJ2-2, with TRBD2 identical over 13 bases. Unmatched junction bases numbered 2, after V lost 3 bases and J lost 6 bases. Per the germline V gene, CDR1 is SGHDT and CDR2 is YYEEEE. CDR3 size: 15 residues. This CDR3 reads CASSYGTSGAGELFF. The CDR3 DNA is TGTGCCAGCAGCTATGGGACTAGCGGGGCCGGGGAGCTGTTTTTT.

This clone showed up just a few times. CDR3 nucleotide sequence: TGTGCCAGCAGTTCCCCAAGTGGGACAGGGGGCTCGAGTCAGCCCCAGCATTTT. Translated: CASSSPSGTGGSSQPQHF. The chain has TRBV28 and TRBJ1-5; TRBD1 matches at 12 bases. In germline, CDR1 is MDHEN, CDR2 SYDVKM. The CDR3 runs to 18 residues. V was pared by 4 bases and J by 6 bases, with 13 bases of the junction left unmatched.

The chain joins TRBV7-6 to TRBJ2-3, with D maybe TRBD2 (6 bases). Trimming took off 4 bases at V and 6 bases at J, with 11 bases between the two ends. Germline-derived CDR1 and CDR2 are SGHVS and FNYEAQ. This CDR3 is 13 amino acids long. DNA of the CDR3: TGTGCCAGCAGCTCCGGACTATCTGATACGCAGTATTTT. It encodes CASSSGLSDTQYF.

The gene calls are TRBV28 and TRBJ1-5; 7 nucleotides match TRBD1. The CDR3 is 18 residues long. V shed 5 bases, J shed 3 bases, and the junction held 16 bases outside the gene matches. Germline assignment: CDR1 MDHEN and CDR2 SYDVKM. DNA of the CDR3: TGTGCCAGCAGTAAAAGAACCGCCAGGACAGGTTACAATCAGCCCCAGCATTTT. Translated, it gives CASSKRTARTGYNQPQHF.

CDR3 loop: CASSPRPAGSSYEQYF. The CDR3, as DNA: TGCGCCAGCAGTCCTCGTCCAGCGGGGAGCTCCTACGAGCAGTACTTC. V usage is TRBV23-1 and J usage is TRBJ2-7; the match to TRBD2 covers 7 bases. TRBV23-1 is filed as an ORF, its function uncertain. After removal of 4 bases from V and 0 bases from J, the junction contained 9 bases not matched to a gene. CDR3 size: 16 residues.

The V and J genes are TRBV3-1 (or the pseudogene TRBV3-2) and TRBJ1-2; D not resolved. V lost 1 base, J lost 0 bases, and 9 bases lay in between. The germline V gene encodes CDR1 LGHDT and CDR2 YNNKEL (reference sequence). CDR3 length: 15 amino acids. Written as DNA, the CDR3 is TGTGCCAGCAGCCAAGCCATTAGTCCTAACTATGGCTACACCTTC. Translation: CASSQAISPNYGYTF.

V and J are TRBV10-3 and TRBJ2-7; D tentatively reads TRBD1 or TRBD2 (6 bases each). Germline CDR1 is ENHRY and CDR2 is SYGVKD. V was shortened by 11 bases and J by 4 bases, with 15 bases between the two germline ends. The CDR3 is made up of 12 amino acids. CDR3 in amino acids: CASGAGRYEQYF. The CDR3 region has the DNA TGTGCCTCGGGGGCGGGAAGGTACGAGCAGTACTTC.

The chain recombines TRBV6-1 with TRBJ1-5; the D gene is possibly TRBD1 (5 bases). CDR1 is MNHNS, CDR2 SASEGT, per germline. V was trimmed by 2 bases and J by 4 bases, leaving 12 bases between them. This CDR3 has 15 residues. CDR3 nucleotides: TGTGCCAGCAGTGAACTTAGAGGGGCGAATCAGCCCCAGCATTTT. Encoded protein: CASSELRGANQPQHF.

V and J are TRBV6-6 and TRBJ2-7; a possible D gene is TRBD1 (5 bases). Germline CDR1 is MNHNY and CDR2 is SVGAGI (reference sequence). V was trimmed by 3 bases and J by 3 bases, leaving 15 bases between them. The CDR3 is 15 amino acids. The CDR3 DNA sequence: TGTGCCAGCAGTTATTCGGACCAAGGGGACTACGAGCAGTACTTC. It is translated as CASSYSDQGDYEQYF.

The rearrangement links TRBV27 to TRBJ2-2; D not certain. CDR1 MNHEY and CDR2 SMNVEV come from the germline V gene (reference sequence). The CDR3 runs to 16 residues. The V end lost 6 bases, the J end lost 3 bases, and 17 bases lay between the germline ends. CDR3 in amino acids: CASSPLSISDTGELFF. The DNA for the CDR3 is TGTGCCAGCAGCCCCTTGTCGATTTCTGACACCGGGGAGCTGTTTTTT.

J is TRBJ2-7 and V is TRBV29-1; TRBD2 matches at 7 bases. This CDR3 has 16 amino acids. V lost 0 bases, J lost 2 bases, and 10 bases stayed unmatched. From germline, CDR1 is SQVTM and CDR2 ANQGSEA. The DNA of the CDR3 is TGCAGCGTTGAAGATCTTAGCGGGTTAGCGACCTACGAGCAGTACTTC. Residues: CSVEDLSGLATYEQYF.

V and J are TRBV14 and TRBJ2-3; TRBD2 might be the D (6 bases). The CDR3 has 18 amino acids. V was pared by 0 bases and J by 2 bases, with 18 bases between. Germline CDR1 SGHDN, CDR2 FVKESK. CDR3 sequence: CASSQDPLVGGYTDTQYF. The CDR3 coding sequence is TGTGCCAGCAGCCAAGACCCCCTAGTGGGGGGATACACAGATACGCAGTATTTT. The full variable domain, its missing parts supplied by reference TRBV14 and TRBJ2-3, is EAGVTQFPSHSVIEKGQTVTLRCDPISGHDNLYWYRRVMGKEIKFLLHFVKESKQDESGMPNNRFLAERTGGTYSTLKVQPAELEDSGVYFCASSQDPLVGGYTDTQYFGPGTRLTVL.

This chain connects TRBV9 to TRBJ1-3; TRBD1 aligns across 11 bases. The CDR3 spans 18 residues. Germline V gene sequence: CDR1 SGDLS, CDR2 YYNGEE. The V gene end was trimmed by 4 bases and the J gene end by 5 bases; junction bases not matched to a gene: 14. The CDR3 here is CASSPTSGQGAARNTIYF. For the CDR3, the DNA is TGTGCCAGCAGCCCAACAAGCGGACAGGGGGCGGCTCGAAACACCATATATTTT.

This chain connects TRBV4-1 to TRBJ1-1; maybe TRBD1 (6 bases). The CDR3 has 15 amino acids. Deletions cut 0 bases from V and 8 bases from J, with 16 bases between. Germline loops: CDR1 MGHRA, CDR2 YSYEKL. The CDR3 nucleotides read TGCGCCAGCAGCCAAGATCGTGGCAGGGGCTCCGAAGCTTTCTTT. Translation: CASSQDRGRGSEAFF.

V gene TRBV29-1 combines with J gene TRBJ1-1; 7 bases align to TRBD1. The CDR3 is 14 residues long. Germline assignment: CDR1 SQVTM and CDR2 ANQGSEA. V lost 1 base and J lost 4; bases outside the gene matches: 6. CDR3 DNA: TGCAGCGTTGAAGGTAACAGGGGTATCACTGAAGCTTTCTTT. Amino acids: CSVEGNRGITEAFF.

As DNA, the CDR3 is TGTGCCATCAGTGATTCCTACTCCTATAATTCACCCCTCCACTTT. Residues: CAISDSYSYNSPLHF. The rearrangement uses TRBV10-3 and TRBJ1-6; D is unclear. Trimming cost V 3 bases and J 0 bases, with 6 bases left between them. Germline values: CDR1 ENHRY, CDR2 SYGVKD. The CDR3 spans 15 residues.

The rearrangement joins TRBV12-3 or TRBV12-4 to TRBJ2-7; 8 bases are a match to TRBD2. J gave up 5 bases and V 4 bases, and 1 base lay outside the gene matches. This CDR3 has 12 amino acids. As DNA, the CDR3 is TGTGCCAGCAGTTACGGGGGGGACGAGCAGTACTTC. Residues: CASSYGGDEQYF.

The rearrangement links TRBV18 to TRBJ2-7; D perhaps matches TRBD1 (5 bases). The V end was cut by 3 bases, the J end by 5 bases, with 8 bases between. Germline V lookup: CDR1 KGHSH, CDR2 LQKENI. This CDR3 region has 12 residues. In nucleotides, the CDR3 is TGTGCCAGCTCACCCCTACAGGACGAGCAGTACTTC. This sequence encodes CASSPLQDEQYF.

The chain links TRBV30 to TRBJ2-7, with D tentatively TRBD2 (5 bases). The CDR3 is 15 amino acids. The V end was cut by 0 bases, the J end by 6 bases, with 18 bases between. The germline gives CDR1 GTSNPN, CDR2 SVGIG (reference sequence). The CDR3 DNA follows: TGTGCCTGGAGTGTATCCCCTAGCTTGTGGGGCGAGCAGTACTTC. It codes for CAWSVSPSLWGEQYF.

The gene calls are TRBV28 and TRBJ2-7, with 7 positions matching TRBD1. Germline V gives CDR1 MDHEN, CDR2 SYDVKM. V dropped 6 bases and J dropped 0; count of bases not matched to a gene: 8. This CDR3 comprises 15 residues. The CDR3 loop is CASRSTGAGSYEQYF. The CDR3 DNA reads TGTGCCAGCAGATCAACAGGGGCCGGCTCCTACGAGCAGTACTTC.

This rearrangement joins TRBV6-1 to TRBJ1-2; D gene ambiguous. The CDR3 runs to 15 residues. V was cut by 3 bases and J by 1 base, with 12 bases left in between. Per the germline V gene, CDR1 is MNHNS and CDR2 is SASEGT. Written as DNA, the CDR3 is TGTGCCAGCAGTGATATGGCAGGAGTTAACTATGGCTACACCTTC. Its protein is CASSDMAGVNYGYTF.

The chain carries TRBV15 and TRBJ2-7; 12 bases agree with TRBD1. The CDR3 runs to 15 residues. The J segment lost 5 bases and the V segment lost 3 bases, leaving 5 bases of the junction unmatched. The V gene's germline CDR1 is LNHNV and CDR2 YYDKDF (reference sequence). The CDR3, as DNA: TGTGCCACCAGCAGTGGGACAGGGGGCCTTAACGAGCAGTACTTC. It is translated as CATSSGTGGLNEQYF.